This entry lists 17 T cell receptor beta chains sequenced from one sample in a study of CD8 T cells in ankylosing spondylitis. In TCRdb, the 5' RACE reads were re-called with MiXCR into one record per CDR3 protein. The profile shows around 300,000 distinct CDR3 sequences, over 12% of them singletons. The specimen was blood, either unsorted or a sorted T cell fraction (not recorded which). The receptors shown here come from a male donor with ankylosing spondylitis or in good health (not recorded which).

This clonotype was recorded a few times. The CDR3 loop reads CASKCGEQYSNQPQHF. CDR3 DNA sequence: TGCGCCAGCAAGTGTGGAGAGCAATATAGCAATCAGCCCCAGCATTTT. V is TRBV5-1 and J is TRBJ1-5, with D hard to call. Per germline, CDR1 SGHRS and CDR2 YFSETQ. V was trimmed by 6 bases and J by 0 bases, leaving 16 bases between them. The CDR3 length is 16 residues.

In this sample, this clonotype turned up many times. V is TRBV12-3 or TRBV12-4 and J is TRBJ2-1, with TRBD2 matching over 12 bases. This CDR3 has 15 amino acids. With 4 bases clipped from V and 5 bases from J, the junction kept 3 bases outside the gene matches. CDR3 in DNA: TGTGCCAGCAGTTCGACTAGCGGGAGACACAATGAGCAGTTCTTC. Its translation: CASSSTSGRHNEQFF.

The chain links TRBV5-8 to TRBJ2-7; possible D gene TRBD1, 6 bases. Germline V gene lookup returns CDR1 SGHTS and CDR2 YDEGEE. V was trimmed by 3 bases and J by 2 bases, leaving 12 bases between them. There are 14 residues in the CDR3. The CDR3 sequence is CASSWADSTYEQYF. DNA for the CDR3: TGTGCCAGCAGCTGGGCGGACAGCACCTACGAGCAGTACTTC.

This clonotype appeared a few times. The chain recombines TRBV2 with TRBJ2-1; 13 bases fit TRBD2. Germline V CDR1 and CDR2: SNHLY, FYNNEI. CDR3 length: 17 amino acids. The V segment lost 5 bases and the J segment 3 bases; nucleotides outside the gene matches: 7. Written as DNA, the CDR3 is TGTGCCAGCAGTTCGACTAGCGGGGGGCCAAACTACAATGAGCAGTTCTTC. This gives the protein CASSSTSGGPNYNEQFF.

There are a few counts of this clonotype. This chain joins TRBV7-2 and TRBJ2-3; D gene uncertain. Per the germline V gene, CDR1 is SGHTA and CDR2 is FQGNSA. With 5 bases removed from V and 6 bases from J, the gap between germline ends came to 6 bases. The CDR3 runs to 11 residues. The CDR3 here is CASSIGDTQYF. The CDR3 DNA reads as TGTGCCAGCAGCATAGGGGATACGCAGTATTTT.

This clonotype has ten or more counts. The chain combines TRBV4-1 with TRBJ2-5; the D gene is possibly TRBD2 (6 bases). Germline-derived CDR1 and CDR2 are MGHRA and YSYEKL. The CDR3 extends over 13 amino acids. V was pared by 1 base and J by 5 bases, with 8 bases between. In DNA, the CDR3 is TGCGCCAGCAGCCAAGGGGACTTTGAGACCCAGTACTTC. Translated: CASSQGDFETQYF.

This clonotype was detected ten times or more. The CDR3 nucleotides are TGTGCCAGCAGCCAAGATGGGCAGAGCACAGATACGCAGTATTTT. Protein product: CASSQDGQSTDTQYF. V and J are TRBV4-2 and TRBJ2-3; D is undetermined. The CDR3 covers 15 residues. V was clipped by 0 bases and J by 0 bases, with 7 bases between them. Germline CDR1 and CDR2: LGHNA and YNFKEQ.

Many counts were recorded for this clonotype. The chain joins TRBV6-1 to TRBJ1-1; 9 positions match TRBD1. CDR1 and CDR2 from the germline V gene are MNHNS and SASEGT. V lost 8 bases, J lost 5 bases, and 6 bases stayed unmatched. The CDR3 has 13 amino acids. DNA for the CDR3: TGTGCCAGCCGGACAGGGGCGGGAACTGAAGCTTTCTTT. It translates to CASRTGAGTEAFF.

In its sample, this clonotype was seen a few times. This chain links TRBV20-1 with TRBJ2-1; D tentatively fits TRBD1 or TRBD2 (5 bases each). Germline V gives CDR1 DFQATT, CDR2 SNEGSKA (reference sequence). The CDR3 totals 17 residues. The V end was cut by 3 bases, the J end by 4 bases, with 22 bases between. CDR3 sequence (DNA): TGCAGTGCTAGGGGGCTGGGCCTCTCCTGGGGGTACAATGAGCAGTTCTTC. It is translated as CSARGLGLSWGYNEQFF.

This chain uses TRBV11-2 with TRBJ2-3; D perhaps matches TRBD2 (7 bases). The CDR3 is 15 residues long. CDR1 is SGHAT, CDR2 FQNNGV, per germline. The V end lost 5 bases, the J end lost 4 bases, and 16 bases lay between the germline ends. As DNA, the CDR3 is TGTGCCAGCAGCGAGGGGGGGATTATAGCAGATACGCAGTATTTT. Translated, it gives CASSEGGIIADTQYF. Filled out from reference TRBV11-2 and TRBJ2-3, the complete variable domain reads EAGVAQSPRYKIIEKRQSVAFWCNPISGHATLYWYQQILGQGPKLLIQFQNNGVVDDSQLPKDRFSAERLKGVDSTLKIQPAKLEDSAVYLCASSEGGIIADTQYFGPGTRLTVL.

A note on this clonotype: A read error may account for a junction end that differs from germline. The chain links TRBV29-1 to TRBJ2-7; D gene uncertain. CDR1 and CDR2 (germline): SQVTM, ANQGSEA. CDR3 length equals 13 residues. The DNA of the CDR3 is TGCAGCGTTGAAGGGTCAGGCTCCTATGAGCAGTACTTC. This translates into CSVEGSGSYEQYF.

The V and J genes are TRBV3-1 and TRBJ2-7; tentatively, D is TRBD2 (7 bases). Germline CDR1 is LGHDT and CDR2 is YNNKEL (reference sequence). V dropped 6 bases and J dropped 4 bases, with 13 bases sitting between them. The CDR3 has 13 amino acids. CDR3 coding DNA: TGTGCCAGCAGTCGAAGGGGGGGTTACGAGCAGTACTTC. Residues: CASSRRGGYEQYF.

This clonotype was observed at least ten times. V gene TRBV10-3 combines with J gene TRBJ2-5; D possibly corresponds to TRBD1 (5 bases). Trimming cost V 4 bases and J 5 bases, with 8 bases left between them. This CDR3 spans 12 amino acids. Germline-derived CDR1 and CDR2 are ENHRY and SYGVKD. CDR3 coding DNA: TGTGCCATCAGTGGGGGCGAGGAGACCCAGTACTTC. This encodes CAISGGEETQYF.

The chain combines TRBV3-1 with TRBJ2-7; perhaps TRBD2 as D (7 bases). Germline CDR1 reads LGHDT; CDR2 reads YNNKEL (reference sequence). V lost 4 bases and J 2 bases, leaving 15 bases between the germline ends. There are 15 residues in the CDR3. CDR3 loop: CASSPRGGITYEQYF. In DNA, the CDR3 is TGTGCCAGCAGCCCTAGGGGGGGTATAACCTACGAGCAGTACTTC.

This chain connects TRBV18 to TRBJ2-2, with unresolved D. V lost 3 bases and J lost 1, with 21 bases in between. Germline CDR1 is KGHSH and CDR2 is LQKENI. This CDR3 has 19 amino acids. In nucleotides, the CDR3 is TGTGCCAGCTCACCCACGCCCGGCACACCAAAAAAGAACACCGGGGAGCTGTTTTTT. Encoded protein: CASSPTPGTPKKNTGELFF. Full variable domain (missing parts from reference TRBV18 and TRBJ2-2): NAGVMQNPRHLVRRRGQEARLRCSPMKGHSHVYWYRQLPEEGLKFMVYLQKENIIDESGMPKERFSAEFPKEGPSILRIQQVVRGDSAAYFCASSPTPGTPKKNTGELFFGEGSRLTVL.

The chain recombines TRBV20-1 with TRBJ2-7; the D is unclear. This CDR3 spans 11 amino acids. The germline V gene has CDR1 DFQATT and CDR2 SNEGSKA (reference sequence). V shed 0 bases and J shed 6 bases, with 6 bases lying between them. The CDR3 here is CSARDKSEQYF. DNA of the CDR3: TGCAGTGCTAGAGATAAAAGCGAGCAGTACTTC.

This clonotype appeared a few times. The chain employs TRBV19 and TRBJ2-1; the D gene is possibly TRBD1 (5 bases). V lost 6 bases and J 0 bases, leaving 9 bases between the germline ends. The CDR3 runs 14 residues. The germline gives CDR1 LNHDA, CDR2 SQIVND (reference sequence). CDR3 bases: TGTGCCAGTAGCCCGACAGTCTCCTACAATGAGCAGTTCTTC. It specifies CASSPTVSYNEQFF.